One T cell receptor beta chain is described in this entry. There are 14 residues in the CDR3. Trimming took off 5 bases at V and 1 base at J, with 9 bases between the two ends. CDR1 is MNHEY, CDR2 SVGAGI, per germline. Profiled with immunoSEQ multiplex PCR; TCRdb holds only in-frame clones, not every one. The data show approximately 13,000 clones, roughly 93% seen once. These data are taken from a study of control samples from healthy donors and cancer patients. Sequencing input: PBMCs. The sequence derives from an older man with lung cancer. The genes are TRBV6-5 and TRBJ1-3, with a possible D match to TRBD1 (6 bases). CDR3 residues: CASSRGGSGNTIYF. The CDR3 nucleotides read TGTGCCAGCAGTCGAGGGGGTTCTGGAAACACCATATATTTT.